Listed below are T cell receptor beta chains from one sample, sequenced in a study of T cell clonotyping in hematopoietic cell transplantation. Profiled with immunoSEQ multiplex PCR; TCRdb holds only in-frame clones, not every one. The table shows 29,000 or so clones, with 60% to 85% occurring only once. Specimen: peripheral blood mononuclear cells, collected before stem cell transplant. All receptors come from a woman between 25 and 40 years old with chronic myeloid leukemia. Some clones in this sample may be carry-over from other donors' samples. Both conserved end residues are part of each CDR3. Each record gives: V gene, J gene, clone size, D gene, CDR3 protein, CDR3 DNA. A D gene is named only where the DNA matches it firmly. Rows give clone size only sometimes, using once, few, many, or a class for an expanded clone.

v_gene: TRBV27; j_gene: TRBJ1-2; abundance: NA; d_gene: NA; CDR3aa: CASSPTGRGYTF; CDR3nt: TGTGCCAGCAGTCCCACAGGGCGGGGCTACACCTTC
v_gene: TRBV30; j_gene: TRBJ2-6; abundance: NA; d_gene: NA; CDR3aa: CAWRKESGANVLTF; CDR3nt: TGTGCCTGGAGGAAAGAATCTGGGGCCAACGTCCTGACTTTC
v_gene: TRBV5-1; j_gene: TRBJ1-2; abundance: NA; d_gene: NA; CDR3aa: CASSLGRNGEGGYGYTF; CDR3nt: TGCGCCAGCAGCTTGGGGCGAAACGGGGAGGGAGGCTATGGCTACACCTTC
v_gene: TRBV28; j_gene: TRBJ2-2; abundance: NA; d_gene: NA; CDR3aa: CASSYQGGAAGELFF; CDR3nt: TGTGCCAGCAGTTACCAGGGAGGCGCGGCCGGGGAGCTGTTTTTT
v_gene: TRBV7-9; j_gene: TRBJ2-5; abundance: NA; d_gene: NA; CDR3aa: CASSLVWGDQYF; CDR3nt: TGTGCCAGCAGCTTAGTGTGGGGAGACCAGTACTTC
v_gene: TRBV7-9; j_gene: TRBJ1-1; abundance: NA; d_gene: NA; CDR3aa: CASSTTGNTEAFF; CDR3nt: TGTGCCAGCAGCACTACAGGGAACACTGAAGCTTTCTTT
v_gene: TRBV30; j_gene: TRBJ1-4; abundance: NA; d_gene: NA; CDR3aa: CAWRASRQFNEKLFF; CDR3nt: TGTGCCTGGAGGGCCTCTCGGCAATTTAATGAAAAACTGTTTTTT
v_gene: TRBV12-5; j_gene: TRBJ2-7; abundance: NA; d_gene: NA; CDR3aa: CASGSPKGTLGEQYF; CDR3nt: TGTGCTAGTGGTTCCCCAAAGGGGACCCTCGGCGAGCAGTACTTC
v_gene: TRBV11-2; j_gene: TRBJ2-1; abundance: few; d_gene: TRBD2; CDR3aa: CASSLGLAGREQFF; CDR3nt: TGTGCCAGCAGCTTAGGACTAGCGGGGAGGGAGCAGTTCTTC
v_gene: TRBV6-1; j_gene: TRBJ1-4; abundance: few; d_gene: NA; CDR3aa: CASSEAVPNEKLFF; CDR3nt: TGTGCCAGCAGTGAAGCAGTCCCTAATGAAAAACTGTTTTTT
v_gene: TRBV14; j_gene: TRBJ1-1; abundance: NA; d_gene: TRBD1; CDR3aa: CASSQIGTGGGTEAFF; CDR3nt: TGTGCCAGCAGCCAAATAGGGACAGGGGGTGGCACTGAAGCTTTCTTT
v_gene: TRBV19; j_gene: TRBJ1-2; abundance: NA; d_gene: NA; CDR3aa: CASIGLLRGYTF; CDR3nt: TGTGCCAGTATAGGATTGCTACGGGGCTACACCTTC
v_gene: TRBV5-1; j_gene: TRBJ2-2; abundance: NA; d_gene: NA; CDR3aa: CASSLLQGTTGELFF; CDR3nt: TGCGCCAGCAGCTTGCTCCAAGGGACGACCGGGGAGCTGTTTTTT
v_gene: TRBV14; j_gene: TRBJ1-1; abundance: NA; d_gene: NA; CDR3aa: CASSQRTGQAFF; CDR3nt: TGTGCCAGCAGCCAACGTACCGGACAAGCTTTCTTT
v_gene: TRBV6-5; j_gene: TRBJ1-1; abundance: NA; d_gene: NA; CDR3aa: CASRMNTEAFF; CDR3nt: TGTGCCAGCCGGATGAACACTGAAGCTTTCTTT
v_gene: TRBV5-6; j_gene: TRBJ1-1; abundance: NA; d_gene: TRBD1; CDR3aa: CASSFRGREAFF; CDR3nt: TGTGCCAGCAGCTTTAGGGGGCGTGAAGCTTTCTTT
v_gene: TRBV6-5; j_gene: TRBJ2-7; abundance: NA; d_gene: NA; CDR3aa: CASSRGGRYEQYF; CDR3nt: TGTGCCAGCTCAAGAGGCGGACGCTACGAGCAGTACTTC
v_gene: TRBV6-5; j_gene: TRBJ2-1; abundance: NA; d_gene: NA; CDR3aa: CATGTLNNEQFF; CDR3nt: TGTGCCACCGGGACGCTGAACAATGAGCAGTTCTTC
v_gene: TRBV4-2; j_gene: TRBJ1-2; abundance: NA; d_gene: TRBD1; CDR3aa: CASSQGQNYGYTF; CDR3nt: TGTGCCAGCAGCCAGGGACAGAACTATGGCTACACCTTC
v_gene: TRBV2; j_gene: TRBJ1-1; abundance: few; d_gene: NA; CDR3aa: CASMGGLSTEAFF; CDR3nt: TGTGCCAGCATGGGAGGACTCAGCACTGAAGCTTTCTTT
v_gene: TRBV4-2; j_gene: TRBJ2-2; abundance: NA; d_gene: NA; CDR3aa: CASSQAPTGELGGNTGELFF; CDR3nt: TGTGCCAGCAGCCAAGCGCCCACGGGGGAGCTTGGAGGTAACACCGGGGAGCTGTTTTTT
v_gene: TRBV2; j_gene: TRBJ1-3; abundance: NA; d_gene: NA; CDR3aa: CASSPDSSGNTIYF; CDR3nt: TGTGCCAGCAGCCCTGACAGCTCTGGAAACACCATATATTTT
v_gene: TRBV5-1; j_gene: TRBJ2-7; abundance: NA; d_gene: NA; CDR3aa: CASSSGGTADLYEQYF; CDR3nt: TGCGCCAGCAGCTCTGGAGGGACAGCTGACCTCTACGAGCAGTACTTC
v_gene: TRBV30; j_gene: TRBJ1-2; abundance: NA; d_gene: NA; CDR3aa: CAWSVGWENPTYGYTF; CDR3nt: TGTGCCTGGAGTGTAGGGTGGGAAAATCCTACCTATGGCTACACCTTC
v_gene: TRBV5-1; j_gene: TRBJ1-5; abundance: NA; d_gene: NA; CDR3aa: CASSLAGKVNQPQHF; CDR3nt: TGCGCCAGCAGCTTGGCTGGGAAGGTCAATCAGCCCCAGCATTTT
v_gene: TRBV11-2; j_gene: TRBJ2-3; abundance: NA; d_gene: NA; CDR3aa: CASSLEGGLLDTQYF; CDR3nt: TGTGCCAGCAGCTTAGAAGGGGGGTTACTAGATACGCAGTATTTT
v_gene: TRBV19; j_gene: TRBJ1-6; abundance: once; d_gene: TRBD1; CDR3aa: CASSRTGNPNSPLHF; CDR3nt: TGTGCCAGTAGTCGGACAGGGAACCCTAATTCACCCCTCCACTTT
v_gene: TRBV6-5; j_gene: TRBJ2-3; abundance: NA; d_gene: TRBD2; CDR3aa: CASSALAGNTDTQYF; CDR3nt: TGTGCCAGCAGTGCGTTAGCGGGGAACACAGATACGCAGTATTTT
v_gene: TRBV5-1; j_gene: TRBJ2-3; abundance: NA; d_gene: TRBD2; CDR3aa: CASSGSGGAPDTQYF; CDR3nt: TGCGCCAGCAGCGGGAGCGGGGGGGCCCCAGATACGCAGTATTTT
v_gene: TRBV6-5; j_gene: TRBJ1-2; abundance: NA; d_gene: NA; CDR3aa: CASSYGGSRGYGYTF; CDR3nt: TGTGCCAGCAGTTACGGGGGGTCGCGGGGCTATGGCTACACCTTC
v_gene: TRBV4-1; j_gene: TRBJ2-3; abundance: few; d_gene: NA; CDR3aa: CASSQVGLRADTQYF; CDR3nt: TGCGCCAGCAGCCAAGTGGGACTTCGTGCAGATACGCAGTATTTT
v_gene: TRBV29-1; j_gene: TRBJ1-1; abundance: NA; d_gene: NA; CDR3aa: CSVNRADTEAFF; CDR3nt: TGCAGCGTAAACAGGGCGGACACTGAAGCTTTCTTT
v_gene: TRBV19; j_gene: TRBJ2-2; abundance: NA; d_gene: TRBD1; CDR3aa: CASSMGGTGDFLATPGELFF; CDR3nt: TGTGCCAGTAGTATGGGGGGGACAGGGGATTTTCTGGCCACCCCCGGGGAGCTGTTTTTT
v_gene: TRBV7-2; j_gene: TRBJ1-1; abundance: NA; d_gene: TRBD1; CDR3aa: CASSFTRDSTEAFF; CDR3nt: TGTGCCAGCAGCTTTACGAGGGACAGCACTGAAGCTTTCTTT
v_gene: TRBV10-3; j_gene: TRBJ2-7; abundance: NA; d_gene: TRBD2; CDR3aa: CATHSRLAVPYEQYF; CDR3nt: TGTGCCACCCACTCCAGACTAGCGGTGCCCTACGAGCAGTACTTC
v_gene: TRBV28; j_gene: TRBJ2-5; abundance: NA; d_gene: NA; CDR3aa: CASSFAGASGETQYF; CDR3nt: TGTGCCAGCAGTTTTGCGGGGGCCTCCGGAGAGACCCAGTACTTC
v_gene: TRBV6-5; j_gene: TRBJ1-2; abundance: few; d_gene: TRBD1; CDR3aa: CASSYTGTGYGYTF; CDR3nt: TGTGCCAGCAGTTACACGGGGACAGGCTATGGCTACACCTTC
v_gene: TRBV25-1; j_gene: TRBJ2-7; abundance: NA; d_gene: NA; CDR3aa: CASSGLGGATYEQYF; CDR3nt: TGTGCCAGCAGTGGGTTGGGGGGGGCGACATACGAGCAGTACTTC
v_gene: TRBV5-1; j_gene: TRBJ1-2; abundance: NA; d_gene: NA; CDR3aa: CASSPDGQRNYGYTF; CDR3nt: TGCGCCAGCAGCCCGGACGGACAGAGAAACTATGGCTACACCTTC
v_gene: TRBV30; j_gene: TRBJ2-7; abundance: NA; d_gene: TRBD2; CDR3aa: CAWSVPGGGLRSEQYF; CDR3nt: TGTGCCTGGAGTGTACCGGGAGGGGGGCTCCGCTCGGAGCAGTACTTC
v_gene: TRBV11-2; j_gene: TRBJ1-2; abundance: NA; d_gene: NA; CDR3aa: CASSFAQSNYGYTF; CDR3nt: TGTGCCAGCAGCTTCGCCCAGTCTAACTATGGCTACACCTTC
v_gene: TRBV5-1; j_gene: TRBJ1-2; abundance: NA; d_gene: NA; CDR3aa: CASSPDTGSRGGYTF; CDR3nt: TGCGCCAGCAGCCCGGACACAGGCTCCCGAGGGGGCTACACCTTC
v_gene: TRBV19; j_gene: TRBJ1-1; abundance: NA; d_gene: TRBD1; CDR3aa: CASSLRTGVNTEAFF; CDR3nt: TGTGCCAGTAGTCTAAGGACAGGGGTGAACACTGAAGCTTTCTTT
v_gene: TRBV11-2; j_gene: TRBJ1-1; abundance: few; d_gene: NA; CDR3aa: CASSFSGNTEAFF; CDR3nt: TGTGCCAGCAGCTTCTCCGGGAACACTGAAGCTTTCTTT
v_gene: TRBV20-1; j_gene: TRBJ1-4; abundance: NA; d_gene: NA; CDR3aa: CSGSLSEKLFF; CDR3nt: TGCAGTGGATCTCTGTCGGAAAAACTGTTTTTT
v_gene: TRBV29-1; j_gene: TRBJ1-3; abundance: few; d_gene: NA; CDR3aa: CSVSRAFGNTIYF; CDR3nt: TGCAGCGTTAGCAGGGCGTTTGGAAACACCATATATTTT
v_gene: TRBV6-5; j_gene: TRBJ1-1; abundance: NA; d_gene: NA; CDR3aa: CASSYGGKNTEAFF; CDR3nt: TGTGCCAGCAGTTACGGGGGGAAGAACACTGAAGCTTTCTTT
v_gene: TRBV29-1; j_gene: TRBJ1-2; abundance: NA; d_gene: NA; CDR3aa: CSVSGGYTF; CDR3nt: TGCAGCGTCTCGGGGGGCTACACCTTC
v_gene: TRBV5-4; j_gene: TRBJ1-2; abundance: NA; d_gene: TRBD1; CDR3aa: CASSVLGTGRNYGYTF; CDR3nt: TGTGCCAGCAGTGTATTAGGGACAGGGCGAAACTATGGCTACACCTTC
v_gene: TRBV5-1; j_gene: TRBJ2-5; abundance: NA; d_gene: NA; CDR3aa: CASSLDWETQYF; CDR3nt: TGCGCCAGCAGCTTGGATTGGGAGACCCAGTACTTC
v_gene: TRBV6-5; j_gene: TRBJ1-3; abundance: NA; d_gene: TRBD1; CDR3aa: CASSYSTGVGNTIYF; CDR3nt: TGTGCCAGCAGTTACTCGACAGGGGTCGGAAACACCATATATTTT
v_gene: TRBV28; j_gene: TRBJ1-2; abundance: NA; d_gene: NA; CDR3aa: CASSLVKGGYGYTF; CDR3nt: TGTGCCAGCAGTTTAGTAAAGGGGGGCTATGGCTACACCTTC
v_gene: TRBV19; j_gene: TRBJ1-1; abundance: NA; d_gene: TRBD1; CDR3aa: CASSRDRAKNTEAFF; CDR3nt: TGTGCCAGTAGCAGGGACAGGGCGAAGAACACTGAAGCTTTCTTT
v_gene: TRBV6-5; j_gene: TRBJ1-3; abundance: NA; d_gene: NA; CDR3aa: CASSHLGNTIYF; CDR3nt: TGTGCCAGCAGTCATCTCGGGAACACCATATATTTT
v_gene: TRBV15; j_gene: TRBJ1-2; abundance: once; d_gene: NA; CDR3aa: CATSRDRTVAGYTF; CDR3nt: TGTGCCACCAGCAGAGATCGGACAGTGGCGGGCTACACCTTC
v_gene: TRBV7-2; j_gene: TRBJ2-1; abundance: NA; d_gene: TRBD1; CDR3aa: CASSLTGYNEQFF; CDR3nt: TGTGCCAGCAGCCTGACAGGGTACAATGAGCAGTTCTTC
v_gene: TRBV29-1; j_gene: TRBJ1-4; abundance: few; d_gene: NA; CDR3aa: CSVARGATNEKLFF; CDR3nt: TGCAGCGTTGCCAGGGGAGCAACTAATGAAAAACTGTTTTTT
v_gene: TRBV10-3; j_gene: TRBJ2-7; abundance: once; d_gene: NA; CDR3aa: CAISVDKIGLPYEQYF; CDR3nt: TGTGCCATCAGTGTCGATAAGATAGGGCTGCCCTACGAGCAGTACTTC